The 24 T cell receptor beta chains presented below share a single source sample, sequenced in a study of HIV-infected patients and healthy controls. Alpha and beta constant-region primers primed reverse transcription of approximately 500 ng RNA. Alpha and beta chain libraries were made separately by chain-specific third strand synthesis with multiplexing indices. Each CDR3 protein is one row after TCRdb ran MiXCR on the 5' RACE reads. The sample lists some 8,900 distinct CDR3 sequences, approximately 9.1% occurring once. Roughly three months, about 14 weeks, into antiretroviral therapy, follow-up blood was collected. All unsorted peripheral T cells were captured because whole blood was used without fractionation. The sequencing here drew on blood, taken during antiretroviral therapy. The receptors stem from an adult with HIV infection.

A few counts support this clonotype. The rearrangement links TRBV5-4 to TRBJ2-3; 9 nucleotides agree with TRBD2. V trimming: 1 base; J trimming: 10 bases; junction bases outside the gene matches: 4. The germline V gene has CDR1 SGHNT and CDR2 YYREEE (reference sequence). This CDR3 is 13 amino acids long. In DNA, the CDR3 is TGTGCCAGCAGCTTGTATGGCGGGAGGGCGCAGTATTTT. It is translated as CASSLYGGRAQYF.

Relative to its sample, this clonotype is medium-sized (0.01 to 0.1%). The CDR3 loop reads CASSRVRNEQYF. The CDR3 DNA reads TGTGCCAGTAGTCGGGTTAGGAACGAGCAGTACTTC. The J gene is TRBJ2-7, the V gene TRBV19; no clear D gene. Germline V gene data show CDR1 as LNHDA and CDR2 as SQIVND (reference sequence). Trimming stripped 5 bases from V and 5 bases from J, with 10 bases between. This CDR3 region has 12 residues.

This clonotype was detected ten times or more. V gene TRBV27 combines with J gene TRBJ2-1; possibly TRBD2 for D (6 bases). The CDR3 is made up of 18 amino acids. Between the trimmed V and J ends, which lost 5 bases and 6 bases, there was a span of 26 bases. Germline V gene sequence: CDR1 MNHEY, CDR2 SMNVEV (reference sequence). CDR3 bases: TGTGCCAGCAGTCTAAACGACCGGGGACTTAGCTTCATCAATGAGCAGTTCTTC. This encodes CASSLNDRGLSFINEQFF.

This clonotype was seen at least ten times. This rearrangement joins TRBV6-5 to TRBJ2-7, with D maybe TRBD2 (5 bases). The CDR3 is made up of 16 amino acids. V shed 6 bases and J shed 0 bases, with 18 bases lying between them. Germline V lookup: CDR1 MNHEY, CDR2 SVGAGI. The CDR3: CASRNSGVTFSYEQYF. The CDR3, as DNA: TGTGCCAGCAGAAACTCCGGGGTAACCTTCTCCTACGAGCAGTACTTC.

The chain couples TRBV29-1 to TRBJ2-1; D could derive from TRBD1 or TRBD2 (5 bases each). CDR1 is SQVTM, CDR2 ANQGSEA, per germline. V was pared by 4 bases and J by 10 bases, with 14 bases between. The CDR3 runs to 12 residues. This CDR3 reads CSVGGVGREQFF. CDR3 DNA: TGCAGCGTTGGAGGGGTAGGGCGGGAGCAGTTCTTC.

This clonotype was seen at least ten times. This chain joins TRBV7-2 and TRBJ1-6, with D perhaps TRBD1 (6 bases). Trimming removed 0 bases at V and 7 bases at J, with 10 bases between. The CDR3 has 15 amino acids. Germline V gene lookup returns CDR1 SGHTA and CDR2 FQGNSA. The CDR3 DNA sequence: TGTGCCAGCAGCTTAGCGCGGGGGCGGAATTCACCCCTCCACTTT. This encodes CASSLARGRNSPLHF.

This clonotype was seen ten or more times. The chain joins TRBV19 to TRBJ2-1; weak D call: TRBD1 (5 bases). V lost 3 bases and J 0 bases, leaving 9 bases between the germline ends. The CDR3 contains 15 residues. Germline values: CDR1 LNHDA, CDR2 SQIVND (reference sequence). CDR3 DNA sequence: TGTGCCAGTAGTATGACAGTACCCTCCTACAATGAGCAGTTCTTC. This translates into CASSMTVPSYNEQFF.

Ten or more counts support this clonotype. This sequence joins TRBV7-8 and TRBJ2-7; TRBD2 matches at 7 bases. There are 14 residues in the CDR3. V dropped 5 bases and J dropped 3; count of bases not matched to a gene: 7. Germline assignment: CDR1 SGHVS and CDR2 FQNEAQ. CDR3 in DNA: TGTGCCAGCAGCCCGTACCGGGACTACTACGAGCAGTACTTC. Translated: CASSPYRDYYEQYF.

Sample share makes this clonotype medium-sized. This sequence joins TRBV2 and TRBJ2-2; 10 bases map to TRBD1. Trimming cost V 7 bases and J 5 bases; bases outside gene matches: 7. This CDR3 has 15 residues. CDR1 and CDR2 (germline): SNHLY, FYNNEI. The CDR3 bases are TGTGCCAGCACAGGGGGGACAGGGGTTACCGGGGAGCTGTTTTTT. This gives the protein CASTGGTGVTGELFF.

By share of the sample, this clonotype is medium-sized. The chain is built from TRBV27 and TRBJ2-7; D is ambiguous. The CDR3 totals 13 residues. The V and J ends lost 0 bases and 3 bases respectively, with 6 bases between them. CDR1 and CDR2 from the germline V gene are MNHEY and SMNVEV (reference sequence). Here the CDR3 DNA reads TGTGCCAGCAGTTTATCTCTACGCTACGAGCAGTACTTC. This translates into CASSLSLRYEQYF.

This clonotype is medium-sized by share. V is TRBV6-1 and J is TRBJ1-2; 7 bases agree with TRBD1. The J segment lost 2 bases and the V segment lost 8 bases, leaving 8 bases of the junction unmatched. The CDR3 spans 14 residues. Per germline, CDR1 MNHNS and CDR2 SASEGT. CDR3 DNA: TGTGCCAGCGAGACAGGGTCCCGAAACTATGGCTACACCTTC. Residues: CASETGSRNYGYTF.

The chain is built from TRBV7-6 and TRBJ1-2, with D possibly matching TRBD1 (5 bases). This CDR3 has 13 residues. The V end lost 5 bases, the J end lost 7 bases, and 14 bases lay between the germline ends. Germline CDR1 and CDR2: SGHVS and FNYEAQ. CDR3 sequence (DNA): TGTGCCAGCAGCACCCAGGGTATAGGTGGCTACACCTTC. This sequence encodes CASSTQGIGGYTF.

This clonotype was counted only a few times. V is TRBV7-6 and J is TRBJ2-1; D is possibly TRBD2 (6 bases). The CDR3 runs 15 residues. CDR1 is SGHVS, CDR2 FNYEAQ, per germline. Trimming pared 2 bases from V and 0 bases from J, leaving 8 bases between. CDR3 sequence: CASSLMGGSYNEQFF. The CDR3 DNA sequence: TGTGCCAGCAGCTTAATGGGGGGCTCCTACAATGAGCAGTTCTTC.

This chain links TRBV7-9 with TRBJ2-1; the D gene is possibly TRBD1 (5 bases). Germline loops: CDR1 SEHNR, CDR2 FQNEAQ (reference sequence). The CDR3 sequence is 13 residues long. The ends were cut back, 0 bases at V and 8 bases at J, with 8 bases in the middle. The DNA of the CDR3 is TGTGCCAGCAGCTTAGCCCCAGGGTATGAGCAGTTCTTC. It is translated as CASSLAPGYEQFF. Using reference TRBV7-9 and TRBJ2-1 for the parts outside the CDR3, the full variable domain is DTGVSQNPRHKITKRGQNVTFRCDPISEHNRLYWYRQTLGQGPEFLTYFQNEAQLEKSRLLSDRFSAERPKGSFSTLEIQRTEQGDSAMYLCASSLAPGYEQFFGPGTRLTVL.

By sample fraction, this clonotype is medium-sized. CDR3 region: CASGTVHSGRIKNTGELFF. Here the CDR3 DNA reads TGTGCCAGCGGTACCGTGCATAGCGGGAGGATCAAAAACACCGGGGAGCTGTTTTTT. The chain combines TRBV28 with TRBJ2-2; 10 bases fit TRBD2. CDR3 length: 19 residues. Germline trimming cut 8 bases from V and 2 bases from J; bases unmatched to any gene: 17. CDR1 is MDHEN, CDR2 SYDVKM, per germline.

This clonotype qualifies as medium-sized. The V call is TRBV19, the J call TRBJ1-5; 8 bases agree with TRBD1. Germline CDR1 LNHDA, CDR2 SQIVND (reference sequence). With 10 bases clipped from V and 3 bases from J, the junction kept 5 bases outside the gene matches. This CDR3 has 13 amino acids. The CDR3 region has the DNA TGTGCCACTCGGACAGGGTACAATCAGCCCCAGCATTTT. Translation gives CATRTGYNQPQHF.

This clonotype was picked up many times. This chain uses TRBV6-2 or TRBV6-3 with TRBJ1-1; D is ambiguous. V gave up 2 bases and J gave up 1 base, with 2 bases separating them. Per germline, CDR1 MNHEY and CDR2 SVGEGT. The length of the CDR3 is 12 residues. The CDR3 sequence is CASSYENTEAFF. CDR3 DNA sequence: TGTGCCAGCAGTTACGAGAACACTGAAGCTTTCTTT.

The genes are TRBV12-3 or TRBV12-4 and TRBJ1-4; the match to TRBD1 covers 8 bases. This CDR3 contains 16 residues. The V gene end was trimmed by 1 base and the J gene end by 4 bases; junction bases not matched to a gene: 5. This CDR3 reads CASSLDRQGYNEKLFF. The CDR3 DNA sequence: TGTGCCAGCAGTTTAGACCGACAGGGGTATAATGAAAAACTGTTTTTT.

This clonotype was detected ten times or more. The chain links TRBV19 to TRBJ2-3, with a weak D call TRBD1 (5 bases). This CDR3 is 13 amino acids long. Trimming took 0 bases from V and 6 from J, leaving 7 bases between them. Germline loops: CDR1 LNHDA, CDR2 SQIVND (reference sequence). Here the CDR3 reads CASSIDGADTQYF. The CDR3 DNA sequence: TGTGCCAGTAGTATAGATGGGGCGGATACGCAGTATTTT.

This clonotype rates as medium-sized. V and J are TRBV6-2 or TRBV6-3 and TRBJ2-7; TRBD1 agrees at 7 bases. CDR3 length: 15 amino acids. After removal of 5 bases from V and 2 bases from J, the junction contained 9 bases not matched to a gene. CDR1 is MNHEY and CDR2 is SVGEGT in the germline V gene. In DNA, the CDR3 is TGTGCCAGCAGTGGACAGGATCGACCCACCTACGAGCAGTACTTC. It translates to CASSGQDRPTYEQYF.

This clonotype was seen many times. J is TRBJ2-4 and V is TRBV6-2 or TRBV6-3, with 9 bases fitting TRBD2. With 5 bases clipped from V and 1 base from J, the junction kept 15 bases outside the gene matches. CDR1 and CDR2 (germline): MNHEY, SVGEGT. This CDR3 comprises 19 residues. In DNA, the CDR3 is TGTGCCAGCAGTGACGATCAGATAACTAGCGGGCACGCCAAAAACATTCAGTACTTC. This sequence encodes CASSDDQITSGHAKNIQYF.

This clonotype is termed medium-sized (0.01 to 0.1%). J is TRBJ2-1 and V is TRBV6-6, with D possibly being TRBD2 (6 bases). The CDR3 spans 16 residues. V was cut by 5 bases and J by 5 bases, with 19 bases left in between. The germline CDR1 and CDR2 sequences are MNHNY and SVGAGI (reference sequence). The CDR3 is CASSGSVGLFNNEQFF. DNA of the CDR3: TGTGCCAGCAGTGGCTCCGTGGGACTCTTCAACAATGAGCAGTTCTTC.

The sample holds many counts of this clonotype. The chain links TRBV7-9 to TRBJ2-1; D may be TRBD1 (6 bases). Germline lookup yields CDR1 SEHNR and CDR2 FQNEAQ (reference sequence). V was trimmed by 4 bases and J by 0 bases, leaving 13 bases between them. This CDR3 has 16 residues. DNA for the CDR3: TGTGCCAGCAGCTCCAGAGGGGGAATCTCCTACAATGAGCAGTTCTTC. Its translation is CASSSRGGISYNEQFF.

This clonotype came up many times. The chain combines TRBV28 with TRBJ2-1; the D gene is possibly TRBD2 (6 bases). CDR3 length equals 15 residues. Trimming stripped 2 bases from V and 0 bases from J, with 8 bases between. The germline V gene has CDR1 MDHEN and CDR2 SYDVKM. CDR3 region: CASSLAGGSYNEQFF. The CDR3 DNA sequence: TGTGCCAGCAGTTTAGCCGGGGGCTCCTACAATGAGCAGTTCTTC.